This record concerns one T cell receptor beta chain sequence. Germline CDR1 and CDR2: MNHEY and SVGAGI. The CDR3 extends over 13 amino acids. Trimming left V 6 bases short and J 7 bases short, with 13 bases between. These data come from a study of blood T cell repertoires in COVID-19. Libraries were prepared by immunoSEQ multiplex PCR; TCRdb keeps only in-frame clonotypes and omits some of them. The sample consists of some 230,000 clones, 82% of them appearing once. Sequenced input: peripheral blood. This receptor was identified in a woman aged 80 or over with COVID-19, enrolled during active disease. The chain carries TRBV6-5 and TRBJ1-5; D gene unclear. CDR3 amino acids: CASRWEGKQPQHF. In nucleotides, the CDR3 is TGTGCCAGCAGATGGGAGGGTAAACAGCCCCAGCATTTT.